The rows below give T cell receptor beta chains drawn from one sample of a study of blood T cell repertoires in COVID-19. TCRdb keeps only in-frame clones here, not all; method: immunoSEQ multiplex PCR. This table has fewer than 250,000 clones, 86% appearing once. Input material: peripheral blood. Source of these receptors: a woman aged 80 or over with COVID-19, enrolled during active disease. The CDR3 runs from the conserved cysteine through the conserved F or W. D genes are given only for firm matches. Size tells how often a clone was seen (once, few, many) or the class of an expanded clone, and some rows leave it out.

abundance,v_gene,j_gene,d_gene,CDR3nt,CDR3aa
NA,TRBV10-3,TRBJ1-2,TRBD1,TGTGCCATCAGGGGGACAGGGGAAGGCTATGGCTACACCTTC,CAIRGTGEGYGYTF
NA,TRBV19,TRBJ2-2,TRBD1,TGTGCCAGTAGTCTTAGGGACAGAGGTACCGGGGAGCTGTTTTTT,CASSLRDRGTGELFF
NA,TRBV5-1,TRBJ1-1,TRBD1,TGCGCCAGCAGCTTGCCCCCCACAGGGGCGGCTGAAGCTTTCTTT,CASSLPPTGAAEAFF
NA,TRBV11-3,TRBJ2-1,TRBD1,TGTGCCAGCAGCTTAACGACAGGGTTTTCCTACAATGAGCAGTTCTTC,CASSLTTGFSYNEQFF
NA,TRBV29-1,TRBJ1-1,NA,TGCAGCGGAGGCTTGAACACTGAAGCTTTCTTT,CSGGLNTEAFF
NA,TRBV19,TRBJ2-5,NA,TGTGCCAGTAGTATAGGGACAGTAGAGACCCAGTACTTC,CASSIGTVETQYF
NA,TRBV28,TRBJ1-2,NA,TGTGCCAGCAGTTTAAGGGGCCTTAGGGGCTACACCTTC,CASSLRGLRGYTF
once,TRBV15,TRBJ1-6,NA,TGTGCCACCAGCACCAACTTAGATTCACCCCTCCACTTT,CATSTNLDSPLHF
NA,TRBV28,TRBJ2-4,NA,TGTGCCAGCAGCCTCCCCCGGGAGGCCAAAAACATTCAGTACTTC,CASSLPREAKNIQYF
NA,TRBV4-1,TRBJ1-5,NA,TGCGCCAGCAGCCAAGAGGCCAGTAAAGCAGGGGCCCAGCATTTT,CASSQEASKAGAQHF
NA,TRBV24-1,TRBJ2-1,TRBD1,TGTGCCACCAGTGATTTGCAGAGCCGTCAGGGGGCAGGTGAGCAGTTCTTC,CATSDLQSRQGAGEQFF
NA,TRBV4-1,TRBJ1-2,NA,TGCGCCAGCAGCAACCAGGGGTATGGCTACACCTTC,CASSNQGYGYTF
NA,TRBV6-4,TRBJ1-5,NA,TGTGCCAGCAGTGGGGAACGGGGATTTAATCAGCCCCAGCATTTT,CASSGERGFNQPQHF
NA,TRBV5-1,TRBJ2-3,TRBD1,TGCGCCAGCAGCCAGGGACAGAGCACAGATACGCAGTATTTT,CASSQGQSTDTQYF
NA,TRBV5-4,TRBJ1-6,TRBD1,TGTGCCAGCAGCTTGGGACAGGGCAGTTCACCCCTCCACTTT,CASSLGQGSSPLHF
NA,TRBV27,TRBJ1-2,TRBD1,TGTGCCAGCAGTTTATCCCCGGGACAGGGGTATGGCTACACCTTC,CASSLSPGQGYGYTF
NA,TRBV5-1,TRBJ1-1,TRBD1,TGCGCCAGCAGTTTTCGACCGGGACAGGGGGAAGCTTTCTTT,CASSFRPGQGEAFF
few,TRBV20-1,TRBJ1-2,NA,TGCAGTAGCCCTTATGGCTACACCTTC,CSSPYGYTF
NA,TRBV3-1/TRBV3-2,TRBJ1-1,NA,TGTGCCAGCAGCCAACGGGAGCGGTCGTCTGAAGCTTTCTTT,CASSQRERSSEAFF
NA,TRBV30,TRBJ1-2,NA,TGTGCCTACCTGAGGGGGGGATTGAAATCTGGCTACACCTTC,CAYLRGGLKSGYTF
NA,TRBV19,TRBJ1-5,TRBD1,TGTGCCAGTAGTCACGGGACAGGGGTTAATCAGCCCCAGCATTTT,CASSHGTGVNQPQHF
NA,TRBV4-1,TRBJ1-1,TRBD1,TGCGCCAGCAGCCAGGGTTCGTACAGGGGACCGATGAACACTGAAGCTTTCTTT,CASSQGSYRGPMNTEAFF
few,TRBV7-9,TRBJ2-3,TRBD2,TGTGCCAGCAGCCGAGCGGGGAGCACAGATACGCAGTATTTT,CASSRAGSTDTQYF
NA,TRBV18,TRBJ1-2,NA,TGTGCCAGCTCACCAGGGCAAGTGGCCTATGGCTACACCTTC,CASSPGQVAYGYTF
NA,TRBV5-4,TRBJ1-1,NA,TGTGCCAGCACCTGGGGGGGGGTTAACACTGAAGCTTTCTTT,CASTWGGVNTEAFF
NA,TRBV10-3,TRBJ2-3,NA,TGTGCCATTCGAGAGACAGATACGCAGTATTTT,CAIRETDTQYF
few,TRBV12-3/TRBV12-4,TRBJ1-2,NA,TGTGCCAGCAGCCGGTCCCAGGGGCCCCACACCTTC,CASSRSQGPHTF
NA,TRBV11-1,TRBJ1-1,NA,TGTGCCAGCAGCTTACGGGGATTCTCTGAAGCTTTCTTT,CASSLRGFSEAFF
NA,TRBV11-1,TRBJ1-2,NA,TGTGCCAGCAGCTTGCCGGGGATACGTGGCTACACCTTC,CASSLPGIRGYTF
NA,TRBV5-8,TRBJ1-2,NA,TGTGCCAGCAGCTCCCAGGGTGGCTATGGCTACACCTTC,CASSSQGGYGYTF
NA,TRBV28,TRBJ1-1,NA,TGTCTTTCCGGAGCCTTGAACACTGAAGCTTTCTTT,CLSGALNTEAFF
NA,TRBV18,TRBJ1-2,NA,TGTGCCAGCTCAGAGCGAGTCGGGGGGATTAACTATGGCTACACCTTC,CASSERVGGINYGYTF
NA,TRBV9,TRBJ1-1,TRBD1,TGTGCCAGCAGCGCAGGACAGGGAGGCACTGAAGCTTTCTTT,CASSAGQGGTEAFF
NA,TRBV6-1,TRBJ2-2,TRBD1,TGTGCCAGCAGTGAAATGGGACAGGTTTACACCGGGGAGCTGTTTTTT,CASSEMGQVYTGELFF
few,TRBV18,TRBJ2-5,TRBD2,TGTGCCAGCTCCCCGCTAGCGGGGGCTAGAGAGACCCAGTACTTC,CASSPLAGARETQYF
NA,TRBV7-6,TRBJ1-4,NA,TGTGCCAGCAGCTCACCCTTACAGGGCCCTAATGAAAAACTGTTTTTT,CASSSPLQGPNEKLFF
NA,TRBV7-8,TRBJ1-1,TRBD1,TGTGCCAGCAGCCTGCTGGGACAGGGGATACGAACTGAAGCTTTCTTT,CASSLLGQGIRTEAFF
NA,TRBV28,TRBJ2-3,TRBD2,TGTGCCAGCAGTTTAGTTAGCGGGGGGAGGAAGGTTCGGGATACGCAGTATTTT,CASSLVSGGRKVRDTQYF
NA,TRBV24-1,TRBJ2-7,TRBD1,TGTGCCACCAGTGATTCACCGGGACAGGGGTCCTACGAGCAGTACTTC,CATSDSPGQGSYEQYF
NA,TRBV5-4,TRBJ2-3,TRBD2,TGTGCCAGCAGCGGCGGGACTAGCGGGGGGGCTAGCACAGATACGCAGTATTTT,CASSGGTSGGASTDTQYF
NA,TRBV7-9,TRBJ1-2,TRBD1,TGTGCCAGCAGCCCAGACAGGGGGCCCGGTGGCTACACCTTC,CASSPDRGPGGYTF
NA,TRBV18,TRBJ2-1,TRBD1,TGTGCCAGCTCACCCAAGGGACAGCTTGAGCAGTTCTTC,CASSPKGQLEQFF
once,TRBV7-9,TRBJ1-1,TRBD1,TGTGCCAGCAGCTTAAGAGTAGGACAGGCTCACACTGAAGCTTTCTTT,CASSLRVGQAHTEAFF
NA,TRBV6-4,TRBJ2-3,TRBD2,TGTGCCAGTCAGGCTACTAGCGGGGGCGCAGATACGCAGTATTTT,CASQATSGGADTQYF
NA,TRBV5-6,TRBJ2-3,TRBD1,TGTGCCAGCAGCTTTAGGACAGGGATCACAGATACGCAGTATTTT,CASSFRTGITDTQYF
NA,TRBV2,TRBJ1-5,TRBD1,TGTGCCAGCCGAAGCCGGGGACAGAGTAATCAGCCCCAGCATTTT,CASRSRGQSNQPQHF
NA,TRBV6-6,TRBJ1-1,TRBD1,TGTGCCAGCATCGCACAGGGGGACACTGAAGCTTTCTTT,CASIAQGDTEAFF
NA,TRBV7-2,TRBJ2-7,TRBD1,TGTGCCAGCAGCCCGGACAGGGGAACCTACGAGCAGTACTTC,CASSPDRGTYEQYF
NA,TRBV6-1,TRBJ1-1,TRBD1,TGTGCCAGCAGTGAGGGGGGACAGGGACACACTGAAGCTTTCTTT,CASSEGGQGHTEAFF
NA,TRBV2,TRBJ1-4,NA,TGTGCCAGCAAGATGGGTGAGGTAAATGAAAAACTGTTTTTT,CASKMGEVNEKLFF
NA,TRBV5-1,TRBJ1-6,NA,TGCGCCAGCAGCGGTGGAACAGCTGATAATTCACCCCTCCACTTT,CASSGGTADNSPLHF
few,TRBV5-1,TRBJ1-1,NA,TGCGCCAGCAGCGCGGCGACAGGTATGAACACTGAAGCTTTCTTT,CASSAATGMNTEAFF
few,TRBV5-4,TRBJ1-6,NA,TGTGCCAGCAGCCCTTTTCCTGTGGAGTTTCTCTATAATTCACCCCTCCACTTT,CASSPFPVEFLYNSPLHF